Presented here are 9 T cell receptor beta chains from one specimen sequenced in a study of cytomegalovirus exposure and HLA in healthy donors. Clones were sequenced by immunoSEQ multiplex PCR, and TCRdb holds only the in-frame ones, with some missing. The sample contains 300,000 to 450,000 clones, more than 80% of which appear only once. The sample consisted of PBMCs. The receptors stem from a woman aged 18 to 35 in good health and CMV-seronegative.

This clone came up once. This rearrangement joins TRBV5-1 to TRBJ2-1, with a weak D call TRBD2 (7 bases). The germline V gene encodes CDR1 SGHRS and CDR2 YFSETQ. This CDR3 has 14 amino acids. Trimming took 0 bases from V and 10 from J, leaving 14 bases between them. The CDR3: CASSLGGGAKEQFF. The CDR3 coding sequence is TGCGCCAGCAGCTTGGGCGGGGGCGCTAAAGAGCAGTTCTTC. Variable domain in full (rest from reference TRBV5-1 and TRBJ2-1): KAGVTQTPRYLIKTRGQQVTLSCSPISGHRSVSWYQQTPGQGLQFLFEYFSETQRNKGNFPGRFSGRQFSNSRSEMNVSTLELGDSALYLCASSLGGGAKEQFFGPGTRLTVL.

The rearrangement uses TRBV5-1 and TRBJ2-1; 10 bases match TRBD2. The CDR3 covers 16 residues. The V segment lost 4 bases and the J segment 7 bases; nucleotides outside the gene matches: 11. Germline V gives CDR1 SGHRS, CDR2 YFSETQ. CDR3 protein: CASSATLAGLRNEQFF. CDR3 bases: TGCGCCAGCAGCGCTACACTAGCGGGACTTAGGAATGAGCAGTTCTTC.

The chain couples TRBV27 to TRBJ1-1; no clear D gene. From germline, CDR1 is MNHEY and CDR2 SMNVEV (reference sequence). Trimming took off 5 bases at V and 6 bases at J, with 10 bases between the two ends. This CDR3 is built from 12 residues. The CDR3 region is CASSPGRAEAFF. CDR3 coding DNA: TGTGCCAGCAGTCCGGGGAGGGCTGAAGCTTTCTTT.

The gene calls are TRBV6-1 and TRBJ1-1; 9 bases map to TRBD1. This CDR3 spans 14 amino acids. CDR1 MNHNS and CDR2 SASEGT come from the germline V gene. After removal of 6 bases from V and 5 bases from J, the junction contained 7 bases not matched to a gene. CDR3 in amino acids: CASRTRTGETEAFF. CDR3 in DNA: TGTGCCAGCAGGACTAGGACAGGGGAAACTGAAGCTTTCTTT.

The rearrangement links TRBV28 to TRBJ2-1, with 7 bases that match TRBD1. The CDR3 is made up of 15 amino acids. J gave up 1 base and V 3 bases, and 3 bases lay outside the gene matches. From germline, CDR1 is MDHEN and CDR2 SYDVKM. This CDR3 is CASSFTTGSYNEQFF. The CDR3 DNA follows: TGTGCCAGCAGTTTTACGACAGGGTCCTACAATGAGCAGTTCTTC.

J is TRBJ2-5 and V is TRBV19, with no clear D. V was trimmed by 8 bases and J by 2 bases, leaving 18 bases between them. CDR3 length: 15 residues. The germline V gene encodes CDR1 LNHDA and CDR2 SQIVND (reference sequence). CDR3 loop: CASSPETFLQETQYF. The CDR3, as DNA: TGTGCCAGTTCCCCGGAGACTTTCTTACAAGAGACCCAGTACTTC.

The rearrangement uses TRBV5-5 and TRBJ2-5; no reliable D call. V dropped 3 bases and J dropped 7 bases, with 4 bases sitting between them. CDR3 size: 10 residues. Germline V gene data show CDR1 as SGHKS and CDR2 as YYEKEE (reference sequence). Written as DNA, the CDR3 is TGTGCCAGCAGCTCCTCGACCCAGTACTTC. Amino acids: CASSSSTQYF.

About this clone itself: The sample holds other DNA sequences that translate to the same CDR3. The rearrangement joins TRBV7-9 to TRBJ2-7; 8 nucleotides align to TRBD1. With V trimmed by 4 bases and J by 1 base, 3 bases remained unmatched. The CDR3 covers 14 residues. Per germline, CDR1 SEHNR and CDR2 FQNEAQ (reference sequence). The DNA of the CDR3 is TGTGCCAGCAGCTCGGACAGGGAATCCTACGAGCAGTACTTC. Its protein is CASSSDRESYEQYF.

This chain uses TRBV5-3 with TRBJ2-1, with TRBD1 as a possible D gene (5 bases). TRBV5-3 is placed among ORFs of uncertain function. There are 15 residues in the CDR3. V was clipped by 0 bases and J by 6 bases, with 13 bases between them. The chain's CDR3 is CARSLDTPRGNEQFF. The CDR3 DNA is TGTGCCAGAAGCTTGGACACCCCTAGGGGCAATGAGCAGTTCTTC.